Listed below are T cell receptor beta chains from one sample, sequenced in a study of blood T cell repertoires in COVID-19. The table came from immunoSEQ multiplex PCR; TCRdb's copy has only in-frame clones and leaves some out. The data hold 250,000 or so clones, with around 90% observed a single time. The sequenced material came from peripheral blood. Every receptor here comes from a young woman with acute or convalescent COVID-19. Both conserved end residues are part of each CDR3. A D gene is named only where the DNA matches it firmly. Only part of the rows carry a size: once, few, many, or a class if the clone is expanded.

TRBV6-5	TRBD1	NA	15	TRBJ2-5	CASSTFGTGGETQYF	TGTGCCAGCAGTACATTCGGGACAGGGGGAGAGACCCAGTACTTC
TRBV10-3	TRBD2	NA	14	TRBJ2-1	CAIIPSGRKSEQFF	TGTGCCATCATCCCTAGCGGGAGGAAATCTGAGCAGTTCTTC
TRBV4-1	NA	NA	16	TRBJ1-5	CASSPIQGNSNQPQHF	TGCGCCAGCAGCCCTATACAGGGTAACAGCAATCAGCCCCAGCATTTT
TRBV4-3	TRBD1	NA	17	TRBJ1-3	CASSQTRGAISGNTIYF	TGCGCCAGCAGCCAAACCAGGGGGGCCATCTCTGGAAACACCATATATTTT
TRBV25-1	TRBD2	NA	14	TRBJ2-7	CASSGTSGSYEQYF	TGTGCCAGCAGCGGGACTAGCGGATCCTACGAGCAGTACTTC
TRBV9	TRBD1	NA	15	TRBJ1-2	CASSDRDRGIYGYTF	TGTGCCAGCAGCGACCGGGACAGGGGGATCTATGGCTACACCTTC
TRBV7-2	NA	NA	14	TRBJ1-1	CASIPGRVNTEAFF	TGTGCCAGCATCCCAGGGAGGGTTAACACTGAAGCTTTCTTT
TRBV19	TRBD1	few	17	TRBJ2-4	CASSSVSGGTAKNIQYF	TGTGCCAGTAGTAGTGTGTCAGGGGGCACGGCCAAAAACATTCAGTACTTC
TRBV27	NA	once	18	TRBJ1-1	CASSLSVRTLESDTEAFF	TGTGCCAGCAGTTTATCGGTCAGAACTCTAGAATCTGACACTGAAGCTTTCTTT
TRBV11-3	TRBD2	NA	16	TRBJ2-7	CASSYYLAGGAYEQYF	TGTGCCAGCAGTTATTATCTAGCGGGAGGGGCCTACGAGCAGTACTTC
TRBV27	TRBD1	few	15	TRBJ1-2	CASSLLGQGANGYTF	TGTGCCAGCAGTTTATTGGGACAGGGGGCAAATGGCTACACCTTC
TRBV29-1	TRBD2	NA	15	TRBJ2-1	CSVEGASGRAYEQFF	TGCAGCGTTGAAGGAGCTAGCGGGAGGGCCTATGAGCAGTTCTTC
TRBV9	NA	NA	15	TRBJ2-2	CASSVAPGRGGELFF	TGTGCCAGCAGCGTAGCCCCAGGGCGGGGCGGGGAGCTGTTTTTT
TRBV3-1/TRBV3-2	NA	NA	17	TRBJ1-5	CASSHRTSGTRNQPQHF	TGTGCCAGCAGCCATAGAACTTCCGGGACACGTAATCAGCCCCAGCATTTT
TRBV27	NA	NA	16	TRBJ2-4	CASSKLGLIAKNIQYF	TGTGCCAGCAGTAAACTTGGACTTATAGCCAAAAACATTCAGTACTTC
TRBV27	TRBD2	NA	11	TRBJ2-1	CASTGGSEQFF	TGTGCCAGCACCGGGGGGTCTGAGCAGTTCTTC
TRBV6-5	TRBD1	NA	15	TRBJ2-7	CASSSRAGGSHEQYF	TGTGCCAGCAGCTCAAGGGCAGGGGGTTCCCACGAGCAGTACTTC
TRBV6-2/TRBV6-3	NA	NA	14	TRBJ2-7	CASSYPGGGHEQYF	TGTGCCAGCAGTTATCCGGGAGGGGGCCACGAGCAGTACTTC
TRBV3-1/TRBV3-2	NA	NA	12	TRBJ1-1	CASSRQNTEAFF	TGTGCCAGCAGCCGACAAAACACTGAAGCTTTCTTT
TRBV14	TRBD1	NA	16	TRBJ1-5	CASSHCSGTGAQPQHF	TGTGCCAGCAGCCATTGCTCAGGGACAGGGGCTCAGCCCCAGCATTTT
TRBV6-5	TRBD1	NA	15	TRBJ1-2	CASSYSGQGNYGYTF	TGTGCCAGCAGTTACTCTGGACAGGGGAACTATGGCTACACCTTC
TRBV6-2/TRBV6-3	NA	once	12	TRBJ2-7	CASSYFGVEQYF	TGTGCCAGCAGTTACTTCGGGGTCGAGCAGTACTTC
TRBV5-1	TRBD1	NA	16	TRBJ2-1	CASSLVPGTGTNEQFF	TGCGCCAGCAGCTTGGTCCCCGGGACAGGGACGAATGAGCAGTTCTTC
TRBV6-5	NA	few	15	TRBJ1-5	CASRGTGTINQPQHF	TGTGCCAGCAGGGGGACCGGGACTATCAATCAGCCCCAGCATTTT
TRBV9	NA	NA	15	TRBJ2-7	CASSVSGLSSYEQYF	TGTGCCAGCAGCGTAAGCGGGTTAAGCTCCTACGAGCAGTACTTC
TRBV6-5	TRBD1	NA	15	TRBJ1-1	CASSPVTGSDTEAFF	TGTGCCAGCAGTCCAGTGACAGGGTCGGACACTGAAGCTTTCTTT
TRBV27	NA	NA	15	TRBJ2-1	CASSLSVRNYNEQFF	TGTGCCAGCAGTCTTAGCGTACGAAACTACAATGAGCAGTTCTTC
TRBV10-3	NA	NA	14	TRBJ1-1	CAIRSTAMNTEAFF	TGTGCCATCAGGTCGACAGCTATGAACACTGAAGCTTTCTTT
TRBV5-1	TRBD2	NA	14	TRBJ2-3	CASSTSGQTHTQYF	TGCGCCAGCAGCACTAGCGGGCAAACTCATACGCAGTATTTT